Listed here are 25 T cell receptor beta chains from one sample, sequenced in a study of CD8 T cells in Susac syndrome. RNA amounts of about 0.5 to 1 ug underwent reverse transcription with random hexamers. TCRdb reprocessed the immunoSEQ multiplex PCR reads via MiXCR and lists one record per CDR3 protein. Here the sample spans about 71,000 distinct CDR3 sequences, nearly 96% being singletons. The sequencing input was CD4+ T cells from PBMCs. All receptors come from a human donor with multiple sclerosis.

V is TRBV3-1 and J is TRBJ1-2; a weak D match, TRBD1 (6 bases). V was shortened by 2 bases and J by 4 bases, with 11 bases between the two germline ends. The CDR3 is 14 residues long. CDR1 is LGHDT and CDR2 is YNNKEL in the germline V gene (reference sequence). In nucleotides, the CDR3 is TGTGCCAGCAGCCAATACAGGGTGAGCTATGGCTACACCTTC. This translates into CASSQYRVSYGYTF.

In its sample, this clonotype was seen once. The chain joins TRBV5-4 to TRBJ2-7; 9 bases line up with TRBD1. The CDR3 is 14 residues long. CDR1 is SGHNT, CDR2 YYREEE, per germline (reference sequence). The V gene end was trimmed by 3 bases and the J gene end by 6 bases; junction bases not matched to a gene: 7. The CDR3 region is CASSSGTGQGEQYF. For the CDR3, the DNA is TGTGCCAGCAGCTCCGGGACAGGGCAGGGCGAGCAGTACTTC.

V and J are TRBV20-1 and TRBJ2-7, with 9 bases fitting TRBD1. Per the germline V gene, CDR1 is DFQATT and CDR2 is SNEGSKA (reference sequence). With V trimmed by 6 bases and J by 5 bases, 5 bases remained unmatched. The CDR3 sequence is 12 residues long. CDR3 residues: CSAGQGRDEQYF. The CDR3 bases are TGCAGTGCGGGACAGGGAAGGGACGAGCAGTACTTC.

The J gene is TRBJ1-1, the V gene TRBV12-3 or TRBV12-4; 10 bases align to TRBD1. CDR3 length equals 16 residues. J gave up 0 bases and V 4 bases, and 5 bases lay outside the gene matches. CDR3: CASSWDRGLMNTEAFF. The CDR3 DNA is TGTGCCAGCAGTTGGGACAGGGGTCTCATGAACACTGAAGCTTTCTTT.

V usage is TRBV7-8 and J usage is TRBJ2-7; TRBD1 aligns across 8 bases. The CDR3 runs 14 residues. Germline CDR1 reads SGHVS; CDR2 reads FQNEAQ. V lost 5 bases to trimming and J lost 6 bases; unmatched junction nucleotides: 9. CDR3 DNA sequence: TGTGCCAGCAGCCCCTGGACAGGGAAACCCGAGCAGTACTTC. It is translated as CASSPWTGKPEQYF. Complete variable domain (other parts from reference TRBV7-8 and TRBJ2-7): GAGVSQSPRYKVAKRGQDVALRCDPISGHVSLFWYQQALGQGPEFLTYFQNEAQLDKSGLPSDRFFAERPEGSVSTLKIQRTQQEDSAVYLCASSPWTGKPEQYFGPGTRLTVT.

The chain has TRBV6-5 and TRBJ2-5, with D hard to call. The V end lost 7 bases, the J end lost 1 base, and 4 bases lay between the germline ends. The CDR3 spans 11 residues. Looked up from germline, CDR1 is MNHEY and CDR2 is SVGAGI. DNA for the CDR3: TGTGCCAGCAAGCGCCAAGAGACCCAGTACTTC. Its protein is CASKRQETQYF.

The gene calls are TRBV7-6 and TRBJ2-7; 7 bases align to TRBD2. The CDR3 runs 15 residues. The V and J ends lost 1 base and 1 base, in that order; junction bases with no gene match: 4. Germline V gene lookup returns CDR1 SGHVS and CDR2 FNYEAQ. Written as DNA, the CDR3 is TGTGCCAGCAGCTTAGGCTTCGGGGGGTCCTACGAGCAGTACTTC. Amino acid sequence: CASSLGFGGSYEQYF.

This rearrangement joins TRBV5-6 to TRBJ2-3; no firm D call. The CDR3 covers 13 residues. From germline, CDR1 is SGHDT and CDR2 YYEEEE. Trimming took 5 bases from V and 2 from J, leaving 9 bases between them. The CDR3 coding sequence is TGTGCCAGCAGAGGAGTTACCACAGATACGCAGTATTTT. Translated, it gives CASRGVTTDTQYF.

The rearrangement links TRBV19 to TRBJ2-5; 7 bases agree with TRBD1. The germline gives CDR1 LNHDA, CDR2 SQIVND (reference sequence). The junction had 8 bases not matched to a gene; V was cut back by 5 bases and J by 2 bases. The CDR3 consists of 15 residues. The CDR3: CASSVLGTAQETQYF. The CDR3 DNA reads TGTGCCAGTAGTGTACTAGGGACAGCTCAAGAGACCCAGTACTTC.

This chain links TRBV27 with TRBJ1-6; unclear D gene. CDR3 size: 13 residues. Trimming took off 6 bases at V and 7 bases at J, with 10 bases between the two ends. Germline CDR1 and CDR2: MNHEY and SMNVEV (reference sequence). The CDR3 sequence: CASRSRANSPLHF. CDR3 in DNA: TGTGCCAGCAGATCTCGGGCGAATTCACCCCTCCACTTT.

The chain couples TRBV12-3 or TRBV12-4 to TRBJ1-2, with 7 bases identical to TRBD1. This CDR3 comprises 14 residues. V lost 3 bases to trimming and J lost 6 bases; unmatched junction nucleotides: 7. The CDR3 sequence: CASSFRQGGDGYTF. The CDR3 region has the DNA TGTGCCAGCAGTTTTCGACAGGGAGGAGATGGCTACACCTTC.

This clonotype was picked up one time. This chain links TRBV29-1 with TRBJ2-5; D is ambiguous. Germline CDR1 and CDR2: SQVTM and ANQGSEA. Trimming took off 5 bases at V and 2 bases at J, with 9 bases between the two ends. CDR3 size: 12 residues. CDR3 nucleotide sequence: TGCAGCGTTAGTAGGGCACAAGAGACCCAGTACTTC. It specifies CSVSRAQETQYF.

The CDR3 loop reads CASSFIQGARSDEQFF. The CDR3 bases are TGCGCCAGCAGCTTTATCCAGGGGGCAAGATCGGATGAGCAGTTCTTC. The V call is TRBV5-1, the J call TRBJ2-1; 8 bases agree with TRBD1. V dropped 2 bases and J dropped 8; count of bases not matched to a gene: 12. The CDR3 runs 16 residues. Germline CDR1 and CDR2: SGHRS and YFSETQ.

The chain uses TRBV20-1 and TRBJ2-3, with D perhaps matching TRBD1 (6 bases). Germline values: CDR1 DFQATT, CDR2 SNEGSKA (reference sequence). CDR3 length equals 14 residues. Deletions cut 4 bases from V and 0 bases from J, with 11 bases between. CDR3 nucleotide sequence: TGCAGTGCTACGGTGGGGGCTAGCACAGATACGCAGTATTTT. Translating gives CSATVGASTDTQYF.

Worth noting for this clonotype: Mismatch with germline at one junction end may stem from a read error. The chain combines TRBV7-2 with TRBJ2-2; no clear D. This CDR3 region has 12 residues. Germline V CDR1 and CDR2: SGHTA, FQGNSA. DNA for the CDR3: TGTGCCAGCAGTTTAGGAGCAGGGGAGCTGTTTTTT. Its protein product is CASSLGAGELFF.

The chain is built from TRBV20-1 and TRBJ2-3; the D gene is possibly TRBD1 (6 bases). CDR3 length: 14 residues. The germline gives CDR1 DFQATT, CDR2 SNEGSKA (reference sequence). V dropped 5 bases and J dropped 3 bases, with 15 bases sitting between them. The CDR3 DNA sequence: TGCAGTGCTTGGGACAACCCCTGGACAGATACGCAGTATTTT. Its translation is CSAWDNPWTDTQYF.

CDR3 DNA sequence: TGCGCCAGCAGCTTGACAGGGGCCTCATACAATGAGCAGTTCTTC. Translated: CASSLTGASYNEQFF. The genes are TRBV5-1 and TRBJ2-1; 7 bases agree with TRBD1. Germline CDR1 SGHRS, CDR2 YFSETQ. The V gene end was trimmed by 1 base and the J gene end by 4 bases; junction bases not matched to a gene: 5. CDR3 length: 15 amino acids.

This chain uses TRBV28 with TRBJ1-2; D may be TRBD1 (5 bases). In germline, CDR1 is MDHEN, CDR2 SYDVKM. The CDR3 spans 14 residues. Between the trimmed V and J ends, which lost 5 bases and 6 bases, there was a span of 16 bases. This CDR3 reads CASSATGVIDGYTF. The CDR3 nucleotides are TGTGCCAGCAGTGCCACAGGAGTGATTGATGGCTACACCTTC.

This chain uses TRBV7-9 with TRBJ2-3; D is tentatively TRBD1 or TRBD2 (5 bases each). The CDR3 is 15 residues long. Germline values: CDR1 SEHNR, CDR2 FQNEAQ (reference sequence). Trimming left V 4 bases short and J 0 bases short, with 11 bases between. The DNA for the CDR3 is TGTGCCAGCAGCTCCCCAGGGACGAGCACAGATACGCAGTATTTT. It codes for CASSSPGTSTDTQYF.

This chain joins TRBV29-1 and TRBJ2-5; a weak D match, TRBD2 (5 bases). Per the germline V gene, CDR1 is SQVTM and CDR2 is ANQGSEA. V shed 6 bases and J shed 2 bases, with 13 bases lying between them. This CDR3 comprises 13 residues. The CDR3, as DNA: TGCAGCGTGGCGGGCAGGAATCAAGAGACCCAGTACTTC. The encoded protein is CSVAGRNQETQYF.

The chain is built from TRBV4-1 and TRBJ2-5, with 10 bases that match TRBD1. The CDR3 covers 16 residues. Germline CDR1 is MGHRA and CDR2 is YSYEKL. With V trimmed by 1 base and J by 1 base, 3 bases remained unmatched. The CDR3 region is CASSQGGTGVQETQYF. DNA of the CDR3: TGCGCCAGCAGCCAAGGGGGGACAGGGGTCCAAGAGACCCAGTACTTC.

The table lists this clonotype with a count of one. The chain carries TRBV12-3 or TRBV12-4 and TRBJ1-1; D not resolved. CDR3 length: 14 residues. V lost 5 bases and J 4 bases, leaving 14 bases between the germline ends. CDR3 sequence reads: CASSLRGLATEAFF. The CDR3, as DNA: TGTGCCAGCAGTCTTCGGGGTTTGGCCACTGAAGCTTTCTTT.

The chain carries TRBV7-9 and TRBJ2-1, with TRBD2 matching 8 bases. CDR1 SEHNR and CDR2 FQNEAQ come from the germline V gene (reference sequence). The CDR3 sequence is 16 residues long. V dropped 5 bases and J dropped 0; count of bases not matched to a gene: 6. The CDR3 protein is CASSALAGSSYNEQFF. As DNA, the CDR3 is TGTGCCAGCAGCGCGTTAGCGGGGAGCTCCTACAATGAGCAGTTCTTC. The whole variable domain, filled in from reference TRBV7-9 and TRBJ2-1, reads DTGVSQNPRHKITKRGQNVTFRCDPISEHNRLYWYRQTLGQGPEFLTYFQNEAQLEKSRLLSDRFSAERPKGSFSTLEIQRTEQGDSAMYLCASSALAGSSYNEQFFGPGTRLTVL.

This clonotype appeared once. This chain connects TRBV5-1 to TRBJ2-1; 9 bases are a match to TRBD2. V shed 7 bases, J shed 7 bases, and the junction held 15 bases outside the gene matches. This CDR3 region has 16 residues. Germline CDR1 is SGHRS and CDR2 is YFSETQ. CDR3 sequence: CASSLGRRGGQNEQFF. Here the CDR3 DNA reads TGCGCCAGCTCCCTCGGGAGGCGGGGGGGCCAAAATGAGCAGTTCTTC.

This clonotype was seen a single time. This sequence joins TRBV2 and TRBJ1-6, with D hard to call. Germline V gene data show CDR1 as SNHLY and CDR2 as FYNNEI. The CDR3 consists of 12 residues. Trimming cost V 3 bases and J 16 bases, with 13 bases left between them. As DNA, the CDR3 is TGTGCCAGCAGTGAGTTGACCGTCTCTCTCCACTTT. This translates into CASSELTVSLHF.